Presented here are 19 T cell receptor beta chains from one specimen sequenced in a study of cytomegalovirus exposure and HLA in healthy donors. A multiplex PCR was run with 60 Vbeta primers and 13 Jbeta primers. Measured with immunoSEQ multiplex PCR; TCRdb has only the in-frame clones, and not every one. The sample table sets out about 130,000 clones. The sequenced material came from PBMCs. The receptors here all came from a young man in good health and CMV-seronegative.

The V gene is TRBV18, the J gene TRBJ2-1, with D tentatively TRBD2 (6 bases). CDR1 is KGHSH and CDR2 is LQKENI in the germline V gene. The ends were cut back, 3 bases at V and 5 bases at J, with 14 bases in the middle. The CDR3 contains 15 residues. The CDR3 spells CASSPSSGGHNEQFF. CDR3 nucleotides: TGTGCCAGCTCACCTTCATCCGGGGGTCACAATGAGCAGTTCTTC.

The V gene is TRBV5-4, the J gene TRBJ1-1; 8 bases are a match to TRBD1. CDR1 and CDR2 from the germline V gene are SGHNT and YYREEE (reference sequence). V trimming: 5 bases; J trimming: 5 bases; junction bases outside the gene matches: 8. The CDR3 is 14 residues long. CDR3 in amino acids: CASRWTGRSTEAFF. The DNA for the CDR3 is TGTGCCAGCAGGTGGACAGGGCGGAGTACTGAAGCTTTCTTT.

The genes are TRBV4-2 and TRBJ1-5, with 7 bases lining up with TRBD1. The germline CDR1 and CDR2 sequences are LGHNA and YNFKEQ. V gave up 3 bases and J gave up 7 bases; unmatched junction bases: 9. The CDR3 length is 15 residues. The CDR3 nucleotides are TGTGCCAGCAGCCATCCTGACAGGGCGGCCCAGCCCCAGCATTTT. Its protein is CASSHPDRAAQPQHF.

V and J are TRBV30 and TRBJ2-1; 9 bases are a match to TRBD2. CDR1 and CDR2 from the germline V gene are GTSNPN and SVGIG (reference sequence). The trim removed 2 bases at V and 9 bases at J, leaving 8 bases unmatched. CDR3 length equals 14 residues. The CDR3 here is CAWSRKRGAGEQFF. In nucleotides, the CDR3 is TGTGCCTGGAGTCGGAAGCGGGGGGCGGGTGAGCAGTTCTTC.

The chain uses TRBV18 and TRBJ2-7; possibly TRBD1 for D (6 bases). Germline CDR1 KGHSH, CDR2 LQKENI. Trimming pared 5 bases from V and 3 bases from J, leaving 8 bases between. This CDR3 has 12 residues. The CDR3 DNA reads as TGTGCCAGCTCAGGGACAAGCTACGAGCAGTACTTC. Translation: CASSGTSYEQYF.

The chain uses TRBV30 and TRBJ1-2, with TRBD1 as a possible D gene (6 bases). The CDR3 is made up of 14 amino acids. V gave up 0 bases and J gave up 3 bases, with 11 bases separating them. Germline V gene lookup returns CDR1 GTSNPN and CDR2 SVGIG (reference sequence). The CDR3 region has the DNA TGTGCCTGGAGTGTTGGGGGCCGCGACTATGGCTACACCTTC. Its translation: CAWSVGGRDYGYTF.

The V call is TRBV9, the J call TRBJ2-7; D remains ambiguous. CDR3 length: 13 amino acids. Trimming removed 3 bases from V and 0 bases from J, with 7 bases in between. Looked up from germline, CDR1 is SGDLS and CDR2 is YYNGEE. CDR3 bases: TGTGCCAGCAGCGCGACAAGCTCCTACGAGCAGTACTTC. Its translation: CASSATSSYEQYF.

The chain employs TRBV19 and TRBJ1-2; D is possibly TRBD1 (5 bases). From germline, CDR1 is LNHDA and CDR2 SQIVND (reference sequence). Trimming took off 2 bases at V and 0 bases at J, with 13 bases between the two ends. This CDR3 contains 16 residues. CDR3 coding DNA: TGTGCCAGTAGTATACTTGGGGCAGATACTAACTATGGCTACACCTTC. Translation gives CASSILGADTNYGYTF.

The CDR3 loop is CASSELTGPETQYF. The CDR3 nucleotides read TGTGCCAGCAGTGAATTGACAGGGCCGGAGACCCAGTACTTC. The chain joins TRBV25-1 to TRBJ2-5; 7 bases line up with TRBD1. The CDR3 has 14 residues. The germline V gene has CDR1 MGHDK and CDR2 SYGVNS. The ends lost 1 base at V and 5 bases at J; junction bases unmatched: 4.

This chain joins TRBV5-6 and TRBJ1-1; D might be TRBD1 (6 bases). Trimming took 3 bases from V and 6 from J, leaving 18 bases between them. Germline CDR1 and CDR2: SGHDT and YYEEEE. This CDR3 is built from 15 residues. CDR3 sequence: CASSYHPGAGSEAFF. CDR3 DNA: TGTGCCAGCAGCTACCACCCAGGGGCAGGATCTGAAGCTTTCTTT.

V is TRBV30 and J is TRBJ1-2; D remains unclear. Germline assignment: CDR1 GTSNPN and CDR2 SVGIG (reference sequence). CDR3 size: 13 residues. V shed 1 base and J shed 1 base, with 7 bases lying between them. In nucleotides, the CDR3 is TGTGCCTGGAGTGCCGGGAATAACTATGGCTACACCTTC. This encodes CAWSAGNNYGYTF.

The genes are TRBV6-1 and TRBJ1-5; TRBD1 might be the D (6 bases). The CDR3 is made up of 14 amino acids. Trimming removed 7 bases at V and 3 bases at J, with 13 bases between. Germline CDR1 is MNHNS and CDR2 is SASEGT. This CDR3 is CASIWGGLNQPQHF. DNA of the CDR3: TGTGCCAGCATCTGGGGGGGCCTCAATCAGCCCCAGCATTTT.

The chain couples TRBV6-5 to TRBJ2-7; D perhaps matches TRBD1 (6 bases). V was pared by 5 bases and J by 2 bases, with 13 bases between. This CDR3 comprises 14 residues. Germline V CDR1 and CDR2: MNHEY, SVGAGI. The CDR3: CASSREQGTYEQYF. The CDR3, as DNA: TGTGCCAGCAGTCGCGAACAGGGTACCTACGAGCAGTACTTC.

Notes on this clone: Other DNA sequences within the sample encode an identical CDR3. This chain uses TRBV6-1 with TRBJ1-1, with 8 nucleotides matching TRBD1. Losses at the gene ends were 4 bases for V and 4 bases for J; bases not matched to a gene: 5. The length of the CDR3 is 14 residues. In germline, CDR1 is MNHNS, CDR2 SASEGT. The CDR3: CASSVDRVGTEAFF. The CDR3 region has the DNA TGTGCCAGCAGTGTGGACAGGGTGGGCACTGAAGCTTTCTTT.

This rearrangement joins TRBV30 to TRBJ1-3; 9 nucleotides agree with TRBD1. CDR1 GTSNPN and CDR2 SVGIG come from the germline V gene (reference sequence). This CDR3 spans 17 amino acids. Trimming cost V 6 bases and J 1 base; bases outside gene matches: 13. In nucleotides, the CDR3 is TGTGCCTGTTGGTGGGACAGGGATCCCTCTTCTGGAAACACCATATATTTT. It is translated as CACWWDRDPSSGNTIYF.

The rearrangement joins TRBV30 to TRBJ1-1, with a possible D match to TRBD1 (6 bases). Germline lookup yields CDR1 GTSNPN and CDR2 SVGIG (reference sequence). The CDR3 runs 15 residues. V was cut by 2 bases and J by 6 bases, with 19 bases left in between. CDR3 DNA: TGTGCCTGGAGTTGGGGGGGGCAGGGAAGCCCTGAAGCTTTCTTT. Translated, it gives CAWSWGGQGSPEAFF. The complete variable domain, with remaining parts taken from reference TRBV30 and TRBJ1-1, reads SQTIHQWPATLVQPVGSPLSLECTVEGTSNPNLYWYRQAAGRGLQLLFYSVGIGQISSEVPQNLSASRPQDRQFILSSKKLLLSDSGFYLCAWSWGGQGSPEAFFGQGTRLTVV.

The CDR3 sequence: CASSLPLAGDQFF. The CDR3 nucleotides are TGTGCCAGCAGTTTGCCCCTAGCTGGTGACCAGTTCTTC. The chain recombines TRBV28 with TRBJ2-1; D possibly corresponds to TRBD2 (5 bases). Trimming took off 3 bases at V and 13 bases at J, with 16 bases between the two ends. There are 13 residues in the CDR3. Germline-derived CDR1 and CDR2 are MDHEN and SYDVKM.

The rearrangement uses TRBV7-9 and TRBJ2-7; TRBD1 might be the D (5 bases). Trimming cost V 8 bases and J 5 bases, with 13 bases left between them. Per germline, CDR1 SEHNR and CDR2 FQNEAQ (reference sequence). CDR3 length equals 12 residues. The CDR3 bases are TGTGCCAGCGTTAGGACAAATGACGAGCAGTACTTC. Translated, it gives CASVRTNDEQYF.

CDR3 sequence: CASSQRQGSNQPQHF. CDR3 nucleotides: TGTGCCAGTAGCCAGCGACAGGGCAGCAATCAGCCCCAGCATTTT. This chain connects TRBV19 to TRBJ1-5; 7 positions agree with TRBD1. The CDR3 consists of 15 residues. V trimming: 6 bases; J trimming: 1 base; junction bases outside the gene matches: 6. Germline CDR1 LNHDA, CDR2 SQIVND (reference sequence). Using reference TRBV19 and TRBJ1-5 for the parts outside the CDR3, the full variable domain is DGGITQSPKYLFRKEGQNVTLSCEQNLNHDAMYWYRQDPGQGLRLIYYSQIVNDFQKGDIAEGYSVSREKKESFPLTVTSAQKNPTAFYLCASSQRQGSNQPQHFGDGTRLSIL.